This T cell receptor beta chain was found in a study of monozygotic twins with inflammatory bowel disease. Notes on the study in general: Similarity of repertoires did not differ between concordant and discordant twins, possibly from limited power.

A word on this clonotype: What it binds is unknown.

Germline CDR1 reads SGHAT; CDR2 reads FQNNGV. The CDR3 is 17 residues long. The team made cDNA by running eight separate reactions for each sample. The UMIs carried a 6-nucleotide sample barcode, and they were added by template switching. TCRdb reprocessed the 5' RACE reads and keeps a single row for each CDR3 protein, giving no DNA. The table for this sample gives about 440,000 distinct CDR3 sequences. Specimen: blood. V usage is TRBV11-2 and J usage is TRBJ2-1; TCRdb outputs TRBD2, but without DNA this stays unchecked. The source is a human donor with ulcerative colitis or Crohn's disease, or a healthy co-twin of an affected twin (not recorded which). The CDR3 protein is CASSPGLAGSSYNEQFF.